Included here is one T cell receptor (beta chain) sequence, with context. Its specific antigen is unknown. Per-nucleotide qualities are absent, and no much larger clonotype sits a single base away. At the junction V is shortened by 7 bases and J by 0 bases; bases outside the gene matches: 1. The CDR3 runs 14 amino acids, cysteine and phenylalanine included. Only the CDR3 portion is preserved as DNA: 42 bases, with reading frame beginning at the first base. CDR1 and CDR2 are read off the germline V gene as LGHNA and YNFKEQ. The immunoSEQ kit was used, according to the manufacturer's recommendations, to generate TCR beta libraries from genomic DNA. For library preparation, a first multiplex PCR was performed with proprietary primers, followed by a second PCR in which unique barcodes were added, and bead cleanups were performed after each round. Each sample batch included a kit-provided positive control reaction and a negative control reaction. The final libraries underwent checking on an Agilent 4200 TapeStation D1000 ScreenTape, volumetric pooling, and quantification by qPCR. Sequencing was performed on an Illumina NextSeq500 with a MidOutput 150-cycle cartridge, and 156 Read1 and 15 Index1 cycles were run with kit custom primers. The pooled library was loaded at around 1 pM, and about 20% PhiX control was spiked in. Regarding the original processing steps: The vendor-processed data were analyzed in R, and a clonotype was defined as all T cells that share the same CDR3 nucleotide sequence. In the clone abundance analyses, frequencies in each sample were normalized to that sample's 10,000 most abundant clones. Before analysis, public T cell clones were removed, and these numbered fewer than six per sample on average. Tumor-enriched and baseline blood-enriched clonotypes were defined by at least a 32-fold difference in abundance between compartments. Clonotypes expanded or contracted between blood time points were identified with a beta-binomial differential abundance model. Tumor-blood repertoire similarity was measured with the Baroni-Urbani and Buser coefficient, and groups were compared using two-tailed Wilcoxon tests in R. Not all clones reach the TCRdb copy of this immuneACCESS table, which keeps in-frame sequences only. Checked studies attribute under half of the gap to unresolved V genes and leave the rest unexplained. That table supplies the V and J calls and clone size; D and trimming were determined from the DNA. The sample records about 130,000 clones, about 88% of which are singletons. Approximately 12% of the sample is taken by the ten largest.

The data were taken from a study of radiation and T cells in renal cell carcinoma (dated by TCRdb to about 2020). About the full investigation: Samples came from a clinical trial, in which primary renal cell carcinomas received 15 Gy stereotactic body radiation therapy followed by nephrectomy 4 weeks later. In total, about 50 samples, comprising some 25 tumors and 27 peripheral blood samples, were subjected to TCR beta sequencing. Across all 50 or so samples, under 4,500,000 unique CDR3 nucleotide sequences, encoding about 2,700,000 unique CDR3 amino acid sequences, were identified. The paper's findings and limits, for the study overall: Because pretreatment tumor biopsies were not available, the baseline intratumoral presence of clonotypes could not be determined. In blood, the top tumor clonotypes increased between baseline and 2 weeks post-radiation and then shrank by 4 weeks, which suggests that tumor-resident clones expanded only transiently. Blood repertoire dynamics were not followed beyond 4 weeks after treatment. Effects of radiation dose or scheduling on the TCR repertoire could not be addressed with the single-armed trial design.

The time point label on this specimen signifies: baseline pretreatment blood. The label giving this sample's treatment or condition can be read as: 15 Gy SBRT to primary tumor, nephrectomy 4 weeks later. To follow tumor-enriched clonotypes, serial peripheral blood was collected from radiation-treated patients at baseline and at 2 weeks and 4 weeks after SBRT. All patients had renal cell carcinoma with clear cell pathology. Genomic DNA for TCR sequencing was prepared using the QIAamp DNA Blood Mini Kit (Qiagen). Samples were included in the analyses only if all quality control checks were passed. Recombination linked TRBV4-2 to TRBJ2-2; TRBD2 fits 8 bases in the junction. The sequencing here drew on blood, taken from a patient whose treatment included radiotherapy and nephrectomy. The TCR originated in a woman aged 45-59 years with renal cell carcinoma. The CDR3 amino acid sequence is: CASKGLANTGELFF. In nucleotides, the sequence is TGTGCCAGCAAGGGACTAGCGAACACCGGGGAGCTGTTTTTT.